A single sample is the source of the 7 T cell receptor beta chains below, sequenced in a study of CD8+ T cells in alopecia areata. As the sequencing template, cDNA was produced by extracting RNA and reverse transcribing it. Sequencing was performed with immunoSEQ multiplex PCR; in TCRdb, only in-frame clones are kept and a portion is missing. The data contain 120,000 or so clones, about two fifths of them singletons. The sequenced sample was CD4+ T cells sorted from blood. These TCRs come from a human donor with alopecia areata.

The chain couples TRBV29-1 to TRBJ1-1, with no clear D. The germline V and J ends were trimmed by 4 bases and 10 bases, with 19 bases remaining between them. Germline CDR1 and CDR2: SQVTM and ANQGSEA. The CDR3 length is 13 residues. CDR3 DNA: TGCAGCGTTGCCGATTCCGGGATCCCTCGAGCTTTCTTT. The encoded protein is CSVADSGIPRAFF.

CDR3 sequence (DNA): TGTGCCAGCAGTTTTGGGGGTGAGCCTCTTAATTCACCCCTCCACTTT. This translates into CASSFGGEPLNSPLHF. The chain is built from TRBV27 and TRBJ1-6; D is possibly TRBD1 (5 bases). The CDR3 runs to 16 residues. Per germline, CDR1 MNHEY and CDR2 SMNVEV (reference sequence). Trimming pared 3 bases from V and 6 bases from J, leaving 15 bases between.

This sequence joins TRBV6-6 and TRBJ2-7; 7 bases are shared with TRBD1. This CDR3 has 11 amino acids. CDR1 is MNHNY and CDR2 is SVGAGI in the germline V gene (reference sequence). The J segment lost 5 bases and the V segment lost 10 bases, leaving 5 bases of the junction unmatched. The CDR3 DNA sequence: TGTGCCAACCCCGACAGGGACGAGCAGTACTTC. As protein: CANPDRDEQYF.

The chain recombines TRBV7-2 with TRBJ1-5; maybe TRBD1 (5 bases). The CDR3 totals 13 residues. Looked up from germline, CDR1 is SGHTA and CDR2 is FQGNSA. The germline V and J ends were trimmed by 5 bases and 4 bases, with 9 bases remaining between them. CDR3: CASSQQANQPQHF. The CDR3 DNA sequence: TGTGCCAGCAGCCAACAGGCGAATCAGCCCCAGCATTTT.

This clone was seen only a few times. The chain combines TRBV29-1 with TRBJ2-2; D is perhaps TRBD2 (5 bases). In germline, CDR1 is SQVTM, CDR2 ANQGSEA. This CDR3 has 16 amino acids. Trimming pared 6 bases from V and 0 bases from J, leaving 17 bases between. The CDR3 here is CSVVRSGVANTGELFF. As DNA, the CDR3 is TGCAGCGTGGTGCGTTCCGGGGTAGCGAACACCGGGGAGCTGTTTTTT.

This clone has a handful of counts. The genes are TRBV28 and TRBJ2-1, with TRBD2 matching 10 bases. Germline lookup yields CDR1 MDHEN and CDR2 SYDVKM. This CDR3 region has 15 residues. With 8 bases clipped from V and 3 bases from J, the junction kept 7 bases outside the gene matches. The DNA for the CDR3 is TGTGCCAGCGGGCAGAGGACTAGCGGCTACAATGAGCAGTTCTTC. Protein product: CASGQRTSGYNEQFF.

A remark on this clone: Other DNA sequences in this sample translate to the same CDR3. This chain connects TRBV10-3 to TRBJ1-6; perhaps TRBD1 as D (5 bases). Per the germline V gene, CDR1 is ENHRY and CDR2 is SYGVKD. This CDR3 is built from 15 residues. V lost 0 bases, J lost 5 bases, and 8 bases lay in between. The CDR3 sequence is CAISESAGNNSPLHF. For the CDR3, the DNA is TGTGCCATCAGTGAGTCAGCAGGGAATAATTCACCCCTCCACTTT.